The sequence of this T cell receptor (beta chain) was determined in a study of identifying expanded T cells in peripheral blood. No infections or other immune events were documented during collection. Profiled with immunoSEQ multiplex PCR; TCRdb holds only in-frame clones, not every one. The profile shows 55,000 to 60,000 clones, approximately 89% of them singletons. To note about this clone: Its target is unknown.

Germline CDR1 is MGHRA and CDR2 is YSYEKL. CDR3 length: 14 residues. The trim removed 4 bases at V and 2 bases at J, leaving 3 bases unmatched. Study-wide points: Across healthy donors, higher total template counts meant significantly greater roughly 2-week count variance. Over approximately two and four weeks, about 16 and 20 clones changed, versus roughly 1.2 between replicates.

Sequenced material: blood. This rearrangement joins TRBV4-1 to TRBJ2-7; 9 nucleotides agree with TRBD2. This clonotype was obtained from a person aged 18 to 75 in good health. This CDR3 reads CASSLGLAAYEQYF. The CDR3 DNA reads TGCGCCAGCAGCCTGGGACTAGCCGCCTACGAGCAGTACTTC.